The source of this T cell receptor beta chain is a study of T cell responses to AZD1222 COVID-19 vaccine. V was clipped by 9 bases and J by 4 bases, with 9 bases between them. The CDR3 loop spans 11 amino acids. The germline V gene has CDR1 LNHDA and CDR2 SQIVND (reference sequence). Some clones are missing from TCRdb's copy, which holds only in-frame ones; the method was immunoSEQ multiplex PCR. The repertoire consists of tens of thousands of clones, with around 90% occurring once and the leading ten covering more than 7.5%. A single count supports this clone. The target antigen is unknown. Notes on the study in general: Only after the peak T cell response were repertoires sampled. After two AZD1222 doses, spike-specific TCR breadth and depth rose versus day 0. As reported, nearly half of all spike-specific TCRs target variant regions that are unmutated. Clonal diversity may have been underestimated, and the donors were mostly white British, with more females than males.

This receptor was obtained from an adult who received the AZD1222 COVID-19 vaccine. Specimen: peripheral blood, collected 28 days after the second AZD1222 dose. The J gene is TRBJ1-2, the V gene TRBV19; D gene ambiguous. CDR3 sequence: CASGVTYGYTF. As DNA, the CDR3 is TGTGCCAGCGGCGTTACCTATGGCTACACCTTC. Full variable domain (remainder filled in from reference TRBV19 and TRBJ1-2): DGGITQSPKYLFRKEGQNVTLSCEQNLNHDAMYWYRQDPGQGLRLIYYSQIVNDFQKGDIAEGYSVSREKKESFPLTVTSAQKNPTAFYLCASGVTYGYTFGSGTRLTVV.